The next 18 T cell receptor beta chains were all read from a single sample in a study of T-cell memory formation after mild COVID-19. TCRdb called the 5' RACE reads again in MiXCR, with one record for every CDR3 protein. Of hundreds of thousands of distinct CDR3 sequences listed, approximately 20% are singletons. Sequenced sample: PBMCs or a T cell subset sorted from them (not recorded which). The receptors derive from a young man who had mild COVID-19 (a few samples of this study predate the infection). Cell type and time point are not known.

In this sample, this clonotype turned up a few times. The V gene is TRBV4-2, the J gene TRBJ1-3; D call uncertain. The CDR3 extends over 13 amino acids. CDR1 is LGHNA, CDR2 YNFKEQ, per germline. The V gene lost 7 bases and the J gene lost 5 bases, with 12 bases spanning the gap. CDR3 in DNA: TGTGCCAGCACAAGGCCTGGGAGAAACACCATATATTTT. This encodes CASTRPGRNTIYF.

The CDR3: CASSKQGAYGNEQFF. The CDR3 DNA is TGTGCCAGCAGTAAACAGGGGGCTTACGGCAATGAGCAGTTCTTC. This chain joins TRBV6-2 or TRBV6-3 and TRBJ2-1, with TRBD1 matching over 9 bases. The germline CDR1 and CDR2 sequences are MNHEY and SVGEGT. The CDR3 loop spans 15 amino acids. Losses at the gene ends were 5 bases for V and 6 bases for J; bases not matched to a gene: 8.

This sequence joins TRBV7-8 and TRBJ2-1; 11 bases align to TRBD2. There are 16 residues in the CDR3. CDR1 is SGHVS, CDR2 FQNEAQ, per germline. Unmatched junction bases numbered 3, after V lost 1 base and J lost 4 bases. CDR3 amino acids: CASSLGRTSGYNEQFF. The CDR3 DNA reads TGTGCCAGCAGCTTAGGGAGGACTAGCGGGTACAATGAGCAGTTCTTC.

A few counts support this clonotype. The chain recombines TRBV4-1 with TRBJ1-4; 8 positions agree with TRBD1. V trimming: 3 bases; J trimming: 4 bases; junction bases outside the gene matches: 4. CDR3 length equals 15 residues. CDR1 MGHRA and CDR2 YSYEKL come from the germline V gene. The CDR3 sequence: CASSHYTGGNEKLFF. Written as DNA, the CDR3 is TGCGCCAGCAGCCATTACACAGGGGGTAATGAAAAACTGTTTTTT.

There are many counts of this clonotype. This rearrangement joins TRBV7-9 to TRBJ2-7; 7 nucleotides agree with TRBD1. There are 13 residues in the CDR3. Germline V gene sequence: CDR1 SEHNR, CDR2 FQNEAQ (reference sequence). With V trimmed by 8 bases and J by 1 base, 5 bases remained unmatched. The CDR3 region has the DNA TGTGCCAGCTCACCGGGACAGTCCTACGAGCAGTACTTC. Protein sequence: CASSPGQSYEQYF.

V is TRBV7-9 and J is TRBJ1-1; D gene unclear. Germline CDR1 is SEHNR and CDR2 is FQNEAQ (reference sequence). CDR3 size: 12 residues. V lost 4 bases and J lost 12, with 15 bases in between. CDR3 loop: CASSSGGLGTFF. In DNA, the CDR3 is TGTGCCAGCAGCTCCGGCGGATTGGGAACTTTCTTT.

V and J are TRBV14 and TRBJ1-1; 7 bases match TRBD1. The V gene end was trimmed by 5 bases and the J gene end by 3 bases; junction bases not matched to a gene: 3. The CDR3 has 13 amino acids. Germline CDR1 is SGHDN and CDR2 is FVKESK. The CDR3 DNA follows: TGTGCCAGCAGCATTACAGGGGACACTGAAGCTTTCTTT. This gives the protein CASSITGDTEAFF.

V usage is TRBV18 and J usage is TRBJ1-1; D perhaps matches TRBD1 (5 bases). V gave up 0 bases and J gave up 4 bases, with 12 bases separating them. This CDR3 is 15 amino acids long. The germline gives CDR1 KGHSH, CDR2 LQKENI. Here the CDR3 reads CASSPPYSRVTEAFF. CDR3 nucleotides: TGTGCCAGCTCACCACCGTATTCCAGGGTCACTGAAGCTTTCTTT.

This clonotype occurred a few times. V is TRBV6-5 and J is TRBJ1-1; 8 positions match TRBD1. CDR3 length equals 15 residues. Germline trimming cut 2 bases from V and 5 bases from J; bases unmatched to any gene: 7. Germline CDR1 is MNHEY and CDR2 is SVGAGI. Here the CDR3 DNA reads TGTGCCAGCAGTTACGCCAGGGGGCTGTGGACTGAAGCTTTCTTT. It yields the protein CASSYARGLWTEAFF.

This rearrangement joins TRBV29-1 to TRBJ2-1; no reliable D call. V lost 3 bases and J lost 5, with 5 bases in between. This CDR3 is 11 amino acids long. From germline, CDR1 is SQVTM and CDR2 ANQGSEA. The chain's CDR3 is CSVDRHNEQFF. The CDR3 DNA is TGCAGCGTTGACCGACACAATGAGCAGTTCTTC.

The CDR3 DNA sequence: TGTGCCAGCAGTTTCGGGGGGCGGACAAACATTCAGTACTTC. Translating gives CASSFGGRTNIQYF. The genes are TRBV27 and TRBJ2-4; a weak D match, TRBD2 (7 bases). The ends were cut back, 3 bases at V and 6 bases at J, with 12 bases in the middle. Germline V gene sequence: CDR1 MNHEY, CDR2 SMNVEV (reference sequence). The CDR3 is 14 amino acids.

A note on this clonotype: A junction boundary mismatches the germline segment, possibly from a read error. This chain uses TRBV7-2 with TRBJ1-4, with D tentatively TRBD1 (6 bases). Germline CDR1 reads SGHTA; CDR2 reads FQGNSA. CDR3 length equals 15 residues. The CDR3 sequence is CVSSPTGGGGEKLFF. The CDR3 coding sequence is TGTGTCAGCAGCCCGACCGGGGGCGGAGGTGAAAAACTGTTTTTT. Full variable domain (rest looked up from reference TRBV7-2 and TRBJ1-4): GAGVSQSPSNKVTEKGKDVELRCDPISGHTALYWYRQSLGQGLEFLIYFQGNSAPDKSGLPSDRFSAERTGGSVSTLTIQRTQQEDSAVYLCVSSPTGGGGEKLFFGSGTQLSVL.

The chain is built from TRBV20-1 and TRBJ2-5; 11 positions match TRBD2. V dropped 1 base and J dropped 8; count of bases not matched to a gene: 12. The germline gives CDR1 DFQATT, CDR2 SNEGSKA (reference sequence). The CDR3 runs 16 residues. This chain's CDR3 is CSARVRPTSGAGTQYF. The CDR3 region has the DNA TGCAGTGCTAGAGTTCGGCCGACTAGCGGGGCGGGTACCCAGTACTTC.

This clonotype showed up just a few times. V and J are TRBV24-1 and TRBJ1-1, with TRBD1 as a possible D gene (5 bases). V shed 3 bases and J shed 5 bases, with 6 bases lying between them. This CDR3 comprises 12 residues. Germline V CDR1 and CDR2: KGHDR, SFDVKD. The CDR3 sequence is CATSDGGTEAFF. DNA for the CDR3: TGTGCCACCAGTGATGGGGGGACTGAAGCTTTCTTT.

The V and J genes are TRBV5-5 and TRBJ1-2; D is unclear. Trimming left V 0 bases short and J 6 bases short, with 15 bases between. The CDR3 is 15 amino acids. CDR1 is SGHKS, CDR2 YYEKEE, per germline (reference sequence). The CDR3 protein is CASSLGLPQGHGYTF. The DNA of the CDR3 is TGTGCCAGCAGCTTGGGCCTGCCTCAAGGGCATGGCTACACCTTC.

The rearrangement links TRBV18 to TRBJ1-5; D gene unclear. This CDR3 is built from 15 residues. Germline-derived CDR1 and CDR2 are KGHSH and LQKENI. V shed 1 base and J shed 1 base, with 8 bases lying between them. CDR3: CASSPRSGSNQPQHF. CDR3 DNA sequence: TGTGCCAGCTCACCACGGTCGGGGAGCAATCAGCCCCAGCATTTT. Supplemented by reference TRBV18 and TRBJ1-5, the full variable domain reads NAGVMQNPRHLVRRRGQEARLRCSPMKGHSHVYWYRQLPEEGLKFMVYLQKENIIDESGMPKERFSAEFPKEGPSILRIQQVVRGDSAAYFCASSPRSGSNQPQHFGDGTRLSIL.

In its sample, this clonotype was seen many times. The gene calls are TRBV5-1 and TRBJ1-2, with 7 bases aligning to TRBD1. V lost 4 bases and J lost 4; bases outside the gene matches: 10. CDR1 is SGHRS, CDR2 YFSETQ, per germline. The CDR3 runs 15 residues. The CDR3 region has the DNA TGCGCCAGCAGCGTGACAGGGTTGAAGAGCTATGGCTACACCTTC. Translating it yields CASSVTGLKSYGYTF.

This clonotype was recorded many times. The gene calls are TRBV4-3 and TRBJ1-2; no firm D call. CDR1 and CDR2 (germline): LGHNA, YSLEER. Trimming took off 2 bases at V and 4 bases at J, with 11 bases between the two ends. The CDR3 contains 14 residues. The CDR3 sequence: CASSQLAASYGYTF. In DNA form, the CDR3 reads TGCGCCAGCAGCCAACTGGCAGCTTCCTATGGCTACACCTTC.